Sequencing of this T cell receptor (beta chain) was carried out in a study of shared clonotypes between healthy human individuals. Whole-study findings and limits: Only blood was sampled; tissue repertoires likely differ.

This CDR3 is 15 amino acids long. Germline V gene data show CDR1 as SGHTA and CDR2 as FQGNSA. V was clipped by 2 bases and J by 8 bases, with 16 bases between them. Naive CD8 cells, CD45RO-negative and positively selected for CCR7, excluded terminally differentiated effector memory CD45RA+ cells. Repertoires were generated with immunoSEQ multiplex PCR, while TCRdb's copy carries only in-frame clones and drops some. The data hold around 610,000 clones, with roughly 96% observed a single time. About this clone: Its specificity is unknown.

Sample: naive CD8+ T cells sorted from blood. The chain has TRBV7-2 and TRBJ2-1; the D is unclear. This sequence originates from a woman under 40 in good health. The CDR3, as DNA: TGTGCCAGCAGCTTATCCGGGTTGGGGTGGGATGAGCAGTTCTTC. It codes for CASSLSGLGWDEQFF.